The 4 T cell receptor beta chains presented below share a single source sample, sequenced in a study of T cells in Graves' hyperthyroidism and ophthalmopathy. The CDR3 regions of TCR beta were amplified from RNA transcripts. With the HTBI primer set, the TCR CDR3 went through a first round of RT-PCR. A single record per CDR3 protein comes from TCRdb applying MiXCR to the multiplex PCR reads. This table has roughly 38,000 distinct CDR3 sequences, 40% to 55% appearing once. The specimen was blood. The receptors here all came from a woman between 45 and 65 years old with Graves' hyperthyroidism that later progressed to Graves' ophthalmopathy.

Turning to this clonotype: Germline and junction disagree at one end, which may indicate a read error. The V and J genes are TRBV11-3 and TRBJ2-3; the D gene is possibly TRBD2 (6 bases). From germline, CDR1 is SGHNT and CDR2 YENEEA. The length of the CDR3 is 14 residues. DNA of the CDR3: TGTGCCAGCAGCCCGCGACTAGGCACAGGTACGCAGTATTTT. Amino acids: CASSPRLGTGTQYF.

This clonotype was seen a few times. The chain uses TRBV10-3 and TRBJ1-3; D is undetermined. The germline V and J ends were trimmed by 8 bases and 4 bases, with 9 bases remaining between them. Germline V gives CDR1 ENHRY, CDR2 SYGVKD. The CDR3 consists of 12 residues. The CDR3: CAIWERGNTIYF. DNA of the CDR3: TGTGCCATCTGGGAAAGGGGAAACACCATATATTTT.

This chain links TRBV9 with TRBJ1-2; D uncertain. CDR1 SGDLS and CDR2 YYNGEE come from the germline V gene. Trimming left V 0 bases short and J 3 bases short, with 9 bases between. CDR3 length equals 14 residues. CDR3 residues: CASSVGGYDYGYTF. CDR3 DNA sequence: TGTGCCAGCAGCGTAGGGGGTTACGACTATGGCTACACCTTC.

This clonotype is medium-sized within its sample. The chain combines TRBV25-1 with TRBJ1-2; 7 nucleotides match TRBD1. J lost 1 base, V lost 5 bases, and 1 base had no gene match. The V gene's germline CDR1 is MGHDK and CDR2 SYGVNS. The CDR3 is 13 residues long. The DNA of the CDR3 is TGTGCCAGCAGTCGGGACAGTAACTATGGCTACACCTTC. Translating gives CASSRDSNYGYTF.